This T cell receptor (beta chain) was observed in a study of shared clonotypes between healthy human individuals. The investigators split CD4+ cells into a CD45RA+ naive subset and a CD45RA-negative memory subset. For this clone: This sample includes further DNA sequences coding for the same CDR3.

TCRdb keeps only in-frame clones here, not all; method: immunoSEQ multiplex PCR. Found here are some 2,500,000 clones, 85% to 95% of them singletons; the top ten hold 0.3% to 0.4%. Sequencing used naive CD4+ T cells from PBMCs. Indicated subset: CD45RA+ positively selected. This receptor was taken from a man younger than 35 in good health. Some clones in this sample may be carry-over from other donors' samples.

The CDR3 region is CASSVGSITDTQYF. In DNA, the CDR3 is TGTGCCAGCAGCGTAGGTAGTATCACAGATACGCAGTATTTT. V and J are TRBV9 and TRBJ2-3; D remains unclear. V was trimmed by 0 bases and J by 2 bases, leaving 7 bases between them. CDR1 and CDR2 from the germline V gene are SGDLS and YYNGEE. The CDR3 is made up of 14 amino acids.